This entry lists 12 T cell receptor beta chains sequenced from one sample in a study of CD4 T cells in relation to SARS-CoV-2 and coronaviruses. The unexposed donors gave CD4+ T cells in about 2011-2018, prior to COVID-19. Method: immunoSEQ multiplex PCR; TCRdb's copy keeps in-frame clones and lacks some. The table lists some 70,000 clones, approximately 93% of them singletons. The specimen sequenced was naive CD4+ T cells from PBMCs. Indicated subset: naive CD4+ T cells isolated by negative enrichment. These receptors all come from a human donor in good health.

This chain uses TRBV30 with TRBJ2-7, with 10 bases fitting TRBD1. Germline values: CDR1 GTSNPN, CDR2 SVGIG (reference sequence). The V and J ends lost 3 bases and 3 bases, in that order; junction bases with no gene match: 5. This CDR3 is built from 14 residues. The CDR3 sequence: CAWSQDRGFYEQYF. In DNA form, the CDR3 reads TGTGCCTGGAGCCAGGACAGGGGGTTCTACGAGCAGTACTTC.

This rearrangement joins TRBV6-2 or TRBV6-3 to TRBJ2-5; no definite D call. This CDR3 comprises 14 residues. Per the germline V gene, CDR1 is MNHEY and CDR2 is SVGEGT. V was pared by 5 bases and J by 3 bases, with 13 bases between. CDR3 sequence: CASSVVQRKETQYF. The CDR3 DNA reads TGTGCCAGCAGTGTCGTCCAGAGAAAAGAGACCCAGTACTTC.

V usage is TRBV5-4 and J usage is TRBJ1-6; D is undetermined. Germline values: CDR1 SGHNT, CDR2 YYREEE (reference sequence). The CDR3 spans 16 residues. Trimming removed 4 bases from V and 7 bases from J, with 18 bases in between. The CDR3 reads CASSHRANGGNSPLHF. As DNA, the CDR3 is TGTGCCAGCAGCCACCGGGCCAATGGTGGGAATTCACCCCTCCACTTT.

This sequence joins TRBV6-5 and TRBJ1-3; D remains unclear. The CDR3 length is 14 residues. CDR1 is MNHEY and CDR2 is SVGAGI in the germline V gene. V shed 6 bases and J shed 1 base, with 10 bases lying between them. DNA of the CDR3: TGTGCCAGCAGCCCGGGATTTTCTGGAAACACCATATATTTT. Translated: CASSPGFSGNTIYF.

The chain links TRBV5-1 to TRBJ1-2, with a tentative D call TRBD1 (6 bases). The CDR3 is 15 residues long. V lost 7 bases and J lost 6, with 22 bases in between. CDR1 and CDR2 (germline): SGHRS, YFSETQ. CDR3 sequence reads: CASSAGALPDNGYTF. CDR3 nucleotide sequence: TGCGCCAGCTCCGCGGGGGCACTGCCGGATAATGGCTACACCTTC. Complete variable domain (other parts from reference TRBV5-1 and TRBJ1-2): KAGVTQTPRYLIKTRGQQVTLSCSPISGHRSVSWYQQTPGQGLQFLFEYFSETQRNKGNFPGRFSGRQFSNSRSEMNVSTLELGDSALYLCASSAGALPDNGYTFGSGTRLTVV.

The chain recombines TRBV23-1 with TRBJ2-5; maybe TRBD2 (5 bases). TRBV23-1 is recorded as an ORF, its role being uncertain. Trimming left V 2 bases short and J 10 bases short, with 17 bases between. This CDR3 comprises 14 residues. The CDR3 loop is CASSQDRAPGSQYF. In nucleotides, the CDR3 is TGCGCCAGCAGTCAAGATCGTGCGCCGGGGAGCCAGTACTTC.

The chain recombines TRBV7-2 with TRBJ2-7; no definite D call. The CDR3 spans 15 residues. Germline V gene lookup returns CDR1 SGHTA and CDR2 FQGNSA. V was trimmed by 6 bases and J by 0 bases, leaving 15 bases between them. The CDR3 spells CASSQRRQASYEQYF. In DNA form, the CDR3 reads TGTGCCAGCAGTCAACGTCGGCAGGCCTCCTACGAGCAGTACTTC. The full variable domain, its missing parts supplied by reference TRBV7-2 and TRBJ2-7, is GAGVSQSPSNKVTEKGKDVELRCDPISGHTALYWYRQSLGQGLEFLIYFQGNSAPDKSGLPSDRFSAERTGGSVSTLTIQRTQQEDSAVYLCASSQRRQASYEQYFGPGTRLTVT.

This clone came up once. V gene TRBV6-5 combines with J gene TRBJ2-7, with D maybe TRBD1 (6 bases). Germline lookup yields CDR1 MNHEY and CDR2 SVGAGI. The germline V and J ends were trimmed by 5 bases and 4 bases, with 18 bases remaining between them. This CDR3 has 15 amino acids. In nucleotides, the CDR3 is TGTGCCAGCAGTACACGGGACAATCGGTTGTACGAGCAGTACTTC. This sequence encodes CASSTRDNRLYEQYF.

As regards this clone: Germline and junction disagree at one end, which may indicate a read error. V and J are TRBV20-1 and TRBJ1-6; D gene ambiguous. Per germline, CDR1 DFQATT and CDR2 SNEGSKA (reference sequence). The length of the CDR3 is 11 residues. CDR3 protein: CSARGGAPSRF. DNA for the CDR3: TGCAGTGCTAGAGGTGGAGCCCCCTCCAGATTT.

The CDR3: CASSQGIPASNQPQHF. CDR3 in DNA: TGTGCCAGCAGCCAGGGGATTCCGGCTAGCAATCAGCCCCAGCATTTT. The J gene is TRBJ1-5, the V gene TRBV3-1 (or the pseudogene TRBV3-2); D ambiguous. Per germline, CDR1 LGHDT and CDR2 YNNKEL (reference sequence). Trimming took 3 bases from V and 0 from J, leaving 12 bases between them. The CDR3 is 16 residues long.

The V and J genes are TRBV19 and TRBJ2-1; 8 bases line up with TRBD2. V trimming: 2 bases; J trimming: 6 bases; junction bases outside the gene matches: 6. Germline V CDR1 and CDR2: LNHDA, SQIVND (reference sequence). The CDR3 covers 15 residues. The CDR3 is CASSIIRAGGNEQFF. The CDR3 nucleotides read TGTGCCAGTAGTATAATTCGGGCGGGGGGCAATGAGCAGTTCTTC.

The chain carries TRBV7-9 and TRBJ1-1; the D is unclear. Germline values: CDR1 SEHNR, CDR2 FQNEAQ (reference sequence). This CDR3 spans 14 amino acids. V shed 2 bases and J shed 3 bases, with 10 bases lying between them. The CDR3 spells CASSLLNSDTEAFF. The DNA of the CDR3 is TGTGCCAGCAGCTTACTAAATTCAGACACTGAAGCTTTCTTT. Supplemented by reference TRBV7-9 and TRBJ1-1, the full variable domain reads DTGVSQNPRHKITKRGQNVTFRCDPISEHNRLYWYRQTLGQGPEFLTYFQNEAQLEKSRLLSDRFSAERPKGSFSTLEIQRTEQGDSAMYLCASSLLNSDTEAFFGQGTRLTVV.